The entry below gives a single T cell receptor beta chain sequence along with its context. This specimen comes from a study of CD8 T cells in ankylosing spondylitis. The V end was cut by 3 bases, the J end by 1 base, with 7 bases between. This CDR3 is built from 14 residues. Germline loops: CDR1 SGDLS, CDR2 YYNGEE. TCRdb reprocessed the 5' RACE reads via MiXCR and lists one record per CDR3 protein. The table includes nearly 350,000 distinct CDR3 sequences, roughly 15% detected once. Sequenced sample: blood, either unsorted or a sorted T cell fraction (not recorded which). The V call is TRBV9, the J call TRBJ2-2, with no clear D. This clonotype was sampled from a male donor with ankylosing spondylitis or in good health (not recorded which). The chain's CDR3 is CASSDDMNTGELFF. The CDR3 DNA follows: TGTGCCAGCAGCGACGACATGAACACCGGGGAGCTGTTTTTT.